This T cell receptor (beta chain) was sequenced for a study of T cell responses to AZD1222 COVID-19 vaccine. Study results and limitations: In a largely white British group with more females than males, clonal diversity was possibly underestimated. Unmutated variant regions are reportedly targeted by nearly half of spike-specific TCRs.

The germline V gene has CDR1 SGHNT and CDR2 YENEEA. This CDR3 spans 12 amino acids. V shed 4 bases and J shed 10 bases, with 10 bases lying between them. Only in-frame clones appear in the TCRdb table, and some are missing; sequencing was by immunoSEQ multiplex PCR. This sample has fewer than 200,000 clones; about 92% occur once, and the top ten carry less than 4.5%. Remarks on this clone: Antigen: not known.

The TCR sequence derives from an adult in good health. The source was peripheral blood, collected on day 0 of MenACWY control vaccination. The chain combines TRBV11-3 with TRBJ1-4; D not certain. The CDR3 DNA reads as TGTGCCAGCAGCTCCTCAAACCTAAAACTGTTTTTT. This gives the protein CASSSSNLKLFF.